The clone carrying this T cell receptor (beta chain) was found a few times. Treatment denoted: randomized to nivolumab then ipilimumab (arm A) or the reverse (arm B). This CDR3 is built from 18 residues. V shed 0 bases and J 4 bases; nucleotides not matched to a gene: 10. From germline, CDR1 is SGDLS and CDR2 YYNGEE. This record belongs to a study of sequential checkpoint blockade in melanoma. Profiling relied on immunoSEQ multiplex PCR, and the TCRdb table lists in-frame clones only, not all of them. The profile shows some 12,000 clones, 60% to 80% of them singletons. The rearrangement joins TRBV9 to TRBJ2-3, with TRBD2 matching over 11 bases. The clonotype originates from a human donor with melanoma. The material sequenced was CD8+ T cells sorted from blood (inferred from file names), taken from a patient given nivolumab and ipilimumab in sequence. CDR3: CASSVVSSGGAFPDTQYF. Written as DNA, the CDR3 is TGTGCCAGCAGCGTAGTCAGTAGCGGGGGGGCCTTCCCAGATACGCAGTATTTT.